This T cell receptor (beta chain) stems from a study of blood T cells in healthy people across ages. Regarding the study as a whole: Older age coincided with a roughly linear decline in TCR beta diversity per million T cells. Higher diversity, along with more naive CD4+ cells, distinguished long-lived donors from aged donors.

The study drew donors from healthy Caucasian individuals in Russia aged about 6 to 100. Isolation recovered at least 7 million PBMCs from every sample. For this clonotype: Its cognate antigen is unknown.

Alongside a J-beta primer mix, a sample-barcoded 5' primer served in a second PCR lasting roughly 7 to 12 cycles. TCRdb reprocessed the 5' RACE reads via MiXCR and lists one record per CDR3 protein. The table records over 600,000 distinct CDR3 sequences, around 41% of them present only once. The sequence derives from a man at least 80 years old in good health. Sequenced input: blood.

CDR3: CSAMLQGRYNEQFF. The CDR3 nucleotides are TGCAGTGCTATGCTTCAGGGGCGATACAATGAGCAGTTCTTC. The chain links TRBV20-1 to TRBJ2-1; the D gene is possibly TRBD1 (6 bases). CDR3 size: 14 residues. CDR1 DFQATT and CDR2 SNEGSKA come from the germline V gene (reference sequence). V lost 4 bases and J lost 4, with 14 bases in between.